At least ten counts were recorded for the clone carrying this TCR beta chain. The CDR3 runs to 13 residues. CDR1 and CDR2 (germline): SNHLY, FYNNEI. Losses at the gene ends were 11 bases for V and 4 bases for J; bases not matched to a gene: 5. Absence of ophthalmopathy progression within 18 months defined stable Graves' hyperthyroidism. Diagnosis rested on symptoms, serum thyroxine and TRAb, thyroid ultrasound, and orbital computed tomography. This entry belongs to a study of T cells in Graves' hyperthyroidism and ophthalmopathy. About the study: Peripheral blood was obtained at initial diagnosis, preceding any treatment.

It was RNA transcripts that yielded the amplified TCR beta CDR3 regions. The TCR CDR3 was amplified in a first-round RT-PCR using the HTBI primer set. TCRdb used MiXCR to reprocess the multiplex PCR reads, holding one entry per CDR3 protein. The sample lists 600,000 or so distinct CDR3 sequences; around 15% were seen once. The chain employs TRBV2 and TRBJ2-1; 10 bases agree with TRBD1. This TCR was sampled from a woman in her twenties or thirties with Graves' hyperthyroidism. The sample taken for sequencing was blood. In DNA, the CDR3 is TGTGCCGGGACAGGGGACCTTTACAATGAGCAGTTCTTC. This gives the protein CAGTGDLYNEQFF.